A single sample gave rise to the 20 T cell receptor beta chains below, sequenced in a study of blood T cell repertoires in COVID-19. Some clones are missing from TCRdb's copy, which holds only in-frame ones; the method was immunoSEQ multiplex PCR. The sample carries roughly 250,000 clones, nearly 90% recorded once. The sequenced material came from peripheral blood. All receptors come from a middle-aged woman who had recovered from COVID-19.

The chain employs TRBV29-1 and TRBJ2-1; D perhaps matches TRBD2 (5 bases). CDR3 length: 14 amino acids. Germline CDR1 is SQVTM and CDR2 is ANQGSEA. V was pared by 4 bases and J by 7 bases, with 17 bases between. CDR3 bases: TGCAGCGTTGTCGGGATTTTGATCAGGAATGAGCAGTTCTTC. This translates into CSVVGILIRNEQFF.

The V gene is TRBV2, the J gene TRBJ1-6; 7 positions agree with TRBD1. This CDR3 is 16 amino acids long. Germline values: CDR1 SNHLY, CDR2 FYNNEI. V was clipped by 0 bases and J by 6 bases; unmatched bases: 5. CDR3 sequence reads: CASSEAGTAPNSPLHF. The CDR3 DNA follows: TGTGCCAGCAGTGAAGCTGGGACAGCCCCTAATTCACCCCTCCACTTT.

This chain uses TRBV11-3 with TRBJ2-7, with 7 bases matching TRBD1. CDR1 is SGHNT and CDR2 is YENEEA in the germline V gene. The junction had 7 bases not matched to a gene; V was cut back by 6 bases and J by 5 bases. CDR3 size: 13 residues. The CDR3 here is CASSVTGINEQYF. The CDR3 nucleotides read TGTGCCAGCAGTGTGACAGGGATCAACGAGCAGTACTTC.

This rearrangement joins TRBV6-2 or TRBV6-3 to TRBJ2-3, with D maybe TRBD1 (6 bases). Trimming took off 4 bases at V and 4 bases at J, with 15 bases between the two ends. The CDR3 consists of 15 residues. Germline CDR1 MNHEY, CDR2 SVGEGT. The CDR3 DNA reads as TGTGCCAGCAGTTCAAGACAGGTATCATCAGATACGCAGTATTTT. Translation gives CASSSRQVSSDTQYF.

This sequence joins TRBV5-4 and TRBJ1-2; D is ambiguous. The CDR3 is made up of 14 amino acids. The V gene's germline CDR1 is SGHNT and CDR2 YYREEE (reference sequence). V was pared by 3 bases and J by 13 bases, with 22 bases between. The CDR3 spells CASSSPGYTPRGTF. CDR3 nucleotides: TGTGCCAGCAGCTCCCCGGGCTACACCCCGCGGGGCACCTTC.

This clone was observed a handful of times. The chain uses TRBV30 and TRBJ1-6; tentative D call: TRBD1 (5 bases). Trimming pared 7 bases from V and 9 bases from J, leaving 22 bases between. CDR1 GTSNPN and CDR2 SVGIG come from the germline V gene (reference sequence). This CDR3 is built from 15 residues. This chain's CDR3 is CAFRQSTLLGSPLHF. The CDR3 nucleotides are TGTGCCTTCAGACAGAGCACCCTTCTAGGTTCACCCCTCCACTTT.

Here the CDR3 DNA reads TGTGCCAGCACTCCGGACAGGGGGCCGTATGTTACGCAGTATTTT. It specifies CASTPDRGPYVTQYF. The V gene is TRBV25-1, the J gene TRBJ2-3, with 11 positions matching TRBD1. There are 15 residues in the CDR3. J lost 8 bases, V lost 7 bases, and 11 bases had no gene match. Germline CDR1 and CDR2: MGHDK and SYGVNS. Drawing the rest from reference TRBV25-1 and TRBJ2-3, the complete variable domain is EADIYQTPRYLVIGTGKKITLECSQTMGHDKMYWYQQDPGMELHLIHYSYGVNSTEKGDLSSESTVSRIRTEHFPLTLESARPSHTSQYLCASTPDRGPYVTQYFGPGTRLTVL.

V and J are TRBV13 and TRBJ2-7; D is possibly TRBD1 (6 bases). The CDR3 runs to 14 residues. V gave up 2 bases and J gave up 4 bases, with 12 bases separating them. The germline V gene has CDR1 PRHDT and CDR2 FYEKMQ (reference sequence). CDR3 coding DNA: TGTGCCAGCAGCTTAAGAGGGGGTGGTTACGAGCAGTACTTC. It translates to CASSLRGGGYEQYF. Based on the CDR3 plus reference TRBV13 and TRBJ2-7, the full variable domain is AAGVIQSPRHLIKEKRETATLKCYPIPRHDTVYWYQQGPGQDPQFLISFYEKMQSDKGSIPDRFSAQQFSDYHSELNMSSLELGDSALYFCASSLRGGGYEQYFGPGTRLTVT.

This clone was seen only a few times. The chain is built from TRBV2 and TRBJ1-5; no reliable D call. CDR1 and CDR2 from the germline V gene are SNHLY and FYNNEI. The V and J ends lost 6 bases and 4 bases respectively, with 10 bases between them. The CDR3 extends over 13 amino acids. CDR3 amino acids: CASRDDWNQPQHF. The CDR3 region has the DNA TGTGCCAGCAGAGATGACTGGAATCAGCCCCAGCATTTT.

The rearrangement uses TRBV9 and TRBJ2-1, with 8 bases lining up with TRBD2. CDR1 and CDR2 from the germline V gene are SGDLS and YYNGEE. CDR3 length: 15 amino acids. V lost 4 bases, J lost 4 bases, and 7 bases stayed unmatched. CDR3 nucleotides: TGTGCCAGCAGCAGAGGGACTAGTTTTTACAATGAGCAGTTCTTC. Amino acid sequence: CASSRGTSFYNEQFF.

Here the CDR3 reads CASSRTGTSGELFF. The CDR3 DNA follows: TGTGCCAGTAGTAGGACAGGGACGTCCGGGGAGCTGTTTTTT. The gene calls are TRBV19 and TRBJ2-2; the match to TRBD1 covers 8 bases. The junction had 4 bases not matched to a gene; V was cut back by 4 bases and J by 6 bases. Germline V gene data show CDR1 as LNHDA and CDR2 as SQIVND (reference sequence). The CDR3 covers 14 residues. Full variable domain (missing parts from reference TRBV19 and TRBJ2-2): DGGITQSPKYLFRKEGQNVTLSCEQNLNHDAMYWYRQDPGQGLRLIYYSQIVNDFQKGDIAEGYSVSREKKESFPLTVTSAQKNPTAFYLCASSRTGTSGELFFGEGSRLTVL.

V is TRBV3-1 (or the pseudogene TRBV3-2) and J is TRBJ2-7; TRBD1 matches 9 bases. Germline loops: CDR1 LGHDT, CDR2 YNNKEL (reference sequence). With V trimmed by 4 bases and J by 12 bases, 13 bases remained unmatched. This CDR3 is 14 amino acids long. This CDR3 is CASSRKGQGRDPYF. DNA for the CDR3: TGTGCCAGCAGCCGGAAGGGACAGGGTAGGGATCCGTACTTC.

This chain connects TRBV5-5 to TRBJ2-7; 10 bases line up with TRBD1. The CDR3 totals 16 residues. The V and J ends lost 4 bases and 0 bases, in that order; junction bases with no gene match: 7. CDR1 is SGHKS and CDR2 is YYEKEE in the germline V gene (reference sequence). The DNA for the CDR3 is TGTGCCAGCAGCCGACCGGACAGGGGGTTCTCCTACGAGCAGTACTTC. The encoded protein is CASSRPDRGFSYEQYF.

The chain recombines TRBV5-1 with TRBJ2-1, with D perhaps TRBD2 (6 bases). The CDR3 extends over 13 amino acids. The V gene lost 1 base and the J gene lost 8 bases, with 10 bases spanning the gap. Germline-derived CDR1 and CDR2 are SGHRS and YFSETQ. The CDR3 coding sequence is TGCGCCAGCAGCTTGCCTAGCGATCATGAGCAGTTCTTC. This codes for CASSLPSDHEQFF.

The chain has TRBV19 and TRBJ2-2; 15 bases line up with TRBD2. Germline assignment: CDR1 LNHDA and CDR2 SQIVND (reference sequence). With 5 bases clipped from V and 7 bases from J, the junction kept 11 bases outside the gene matches. This CDR3 has 18 amino acids. This CDR3 is CASSSLRTSGGASGELFF. CDR3 in DNA: TGTGCCAGTAGTTCTCTCCGGACTAGCGGGGGGGCGAGCGGGGAGCTGTTTTTT.

The chain has TRBV14 and TRBJ1-6, with D tentatively TRBD1 (6 bases). Germline CDR1 and CDR2: SGHDN and FVKESK. The CDR3 runs 16 residues. Deletions cut 4 bases from V and 5 bases from J, with 15 bases between. CDR3 region: CASSPRMDRHNSPLHF. The DNA for the CDR3 is TGTGCCAGCAGCCCACGGATGGACAGACATAATTCACCCCTCCACTTT.

The chain has TRBV23-1 and TRBJ2-5; 8 positions agree with TRBD1. TRBV23-1 counts as an open reading frame of uncertain function. With V trimmed by 6 bases and J by 5 bases, 17 bases remained unmatched. This CDR3 has 17 residues. This CDR3 reads CASSLISIRGRGETQYF. The CDR3, as DNA: TGCGCCAGCAGCCTAATCAGTATCAGGGGGCGAGGGGAGACCCAGTACTTC.

The CDR3 coding sequence is TGTGCCAGCAACCTAAATGCCGGGACAGGAAAGGAGACCCAGTACTTC. Translating it yields CASNLNAGTGKETQYF. V is TRBV11-2 and J is TRBJ2-5; 8 nucleotides match TRBD1. The CDR3 sequence is 16 residues long. Losses at the gene ends were 7 bases for V and 5 bases for J; bases not matched to a gene: 15. Germline V gives CDR1 SGHAT, CDR2 FQNNGV.

In this sample, this clone turned up once. V usage is TRBV10-1 and J usage is TRBJ2-5, with 12 bases matching TRBD2. The CDR3 sequence is 16 residues long. V shed 9 bases, J shed 5 bases, and the junction held 13 bases outside the gene matches. CDR1 and CDR2 (germline): WNHNN, SYGVQD (reference sequence). CDR3 sequence: CASVGPSGRAGETQYF. The CDR3 nucleotides are TGCGCCAGTGTGGGTCCTAGCGGGAGGGCCGGGGAGACCCAGTACTTC.

This clone occurred once. V is TRBV5-1 and J is TRBJ2-7; 7 bases map to TRBD1. CDR1 is SGHRS, CDR2 YFSETQ, per germline. J gave up 0 bases and V 0 bases, and 9 bases lay outside the gene matches. The CDR3 totals 17 residues. CDR3 sequence: CASSLGALGTDSYEQYF. CDR3 nucleotide sequence: TGCGCCAGCAGCTTGGGGGCTTTGGGGACAGACTCCTACGAGCAGTACTTC.